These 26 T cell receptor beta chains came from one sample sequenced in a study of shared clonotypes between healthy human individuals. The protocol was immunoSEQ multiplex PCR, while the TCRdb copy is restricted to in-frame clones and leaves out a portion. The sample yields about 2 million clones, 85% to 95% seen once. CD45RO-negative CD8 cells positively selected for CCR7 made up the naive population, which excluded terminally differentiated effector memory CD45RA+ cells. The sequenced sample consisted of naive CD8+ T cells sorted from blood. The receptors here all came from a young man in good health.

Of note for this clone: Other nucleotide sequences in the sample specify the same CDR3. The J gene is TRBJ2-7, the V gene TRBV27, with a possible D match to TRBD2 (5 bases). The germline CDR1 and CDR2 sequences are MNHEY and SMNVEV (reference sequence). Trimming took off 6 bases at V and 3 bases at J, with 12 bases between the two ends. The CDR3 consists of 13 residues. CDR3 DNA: TGTGCCAGCAGCCTCCCGGGGAGCTACGAGCAGTACTTC. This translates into CASSLPGSYEQYF.

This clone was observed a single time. The CDR3 spells CASSLREGREQYF. The CDR3 nucleotides are TGTGCCAGCAGCTTGCGCGAGGGCCGCGAGCAGTACTTC. The V call is TRBV5-4, the J call TRBJ2-7; TRBD2 is a possible D gene (5 bases). Trimming took 1 base from V and 6 from J, leaving 11 bases between them. The CDR3 spans 13 residues. Germline V gene data show CDR1 as SGHNT and CDR2 as YYREEE (reference sequence).

The DNA of the CDR3 is TGTGCCAGCAGTTTACCAGATACGCAGTATTTT. As protein: CASSLPDTQYF. This chain joins TRBV28 and TRBJ2-3; D unclear. This CDR3 has 11 residues. In germline, CDR1 is MDHEN, CDR2 SYDVKM. V was trimmed by 2 bases and J by 4 bases, leaving 1 base between them.

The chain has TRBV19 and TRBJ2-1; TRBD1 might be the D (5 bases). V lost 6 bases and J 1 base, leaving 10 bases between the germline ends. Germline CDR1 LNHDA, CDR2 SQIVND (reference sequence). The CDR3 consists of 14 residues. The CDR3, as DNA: TGTGCCAGTAGCCTAGGGGTTTCCTACAATGAGCAGTTCTTC. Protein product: CASSLGVSYNEQFF.

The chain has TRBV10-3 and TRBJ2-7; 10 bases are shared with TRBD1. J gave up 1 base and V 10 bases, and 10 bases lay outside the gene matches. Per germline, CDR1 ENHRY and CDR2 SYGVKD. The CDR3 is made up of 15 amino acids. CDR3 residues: CATRNWTGGSYEQYF. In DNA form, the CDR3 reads TGTGCCACCCGTAACTGGACAGGGGGGTCCTACGAGCAGTACTTC.

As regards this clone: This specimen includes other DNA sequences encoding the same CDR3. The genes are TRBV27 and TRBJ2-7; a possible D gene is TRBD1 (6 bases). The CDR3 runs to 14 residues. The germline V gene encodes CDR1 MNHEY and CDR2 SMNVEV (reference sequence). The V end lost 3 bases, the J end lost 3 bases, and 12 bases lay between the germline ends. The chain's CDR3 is CASSLRDRLYEQYF. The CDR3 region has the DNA TGTGCCAGCAGTTTGCGAGACAGGCTCTACGAGCAGTACTTC.

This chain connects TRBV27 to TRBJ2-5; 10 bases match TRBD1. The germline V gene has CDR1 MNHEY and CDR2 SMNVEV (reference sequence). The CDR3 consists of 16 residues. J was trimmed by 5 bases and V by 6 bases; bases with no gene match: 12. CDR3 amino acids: CASSTRQGAPLETQYF. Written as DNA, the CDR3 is TGTGCCAGCAGCACCAGACAGGGGGCGCCTTTGGAGACCCAGTACTTC.

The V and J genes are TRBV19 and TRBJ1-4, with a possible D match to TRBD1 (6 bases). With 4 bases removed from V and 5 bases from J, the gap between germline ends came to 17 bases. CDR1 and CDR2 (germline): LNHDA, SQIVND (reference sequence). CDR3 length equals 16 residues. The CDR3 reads CASSTEQTGQNEKLFF. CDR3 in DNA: TGTGCCAGTAGTACCGAACAAACGGGACAAAATGAAAAACTGTTTTTT.

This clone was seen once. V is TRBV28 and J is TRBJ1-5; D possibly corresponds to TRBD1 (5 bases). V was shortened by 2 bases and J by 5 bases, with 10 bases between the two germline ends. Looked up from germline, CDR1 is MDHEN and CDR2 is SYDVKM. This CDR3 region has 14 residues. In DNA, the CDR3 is TGTGCCAGCAGTTTAAAAAGGGACCATCAGCCCCAGCATTTT. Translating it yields CASSLKRDHQPQHF.

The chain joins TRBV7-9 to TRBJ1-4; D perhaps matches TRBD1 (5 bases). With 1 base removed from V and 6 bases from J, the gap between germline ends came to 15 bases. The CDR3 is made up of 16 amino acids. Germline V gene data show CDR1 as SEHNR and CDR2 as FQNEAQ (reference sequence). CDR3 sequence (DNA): TGTGCCAGCAGCTTAGAGGATCAGGGTCGGTATGAAAAACTGTTTTTT. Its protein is CASSLEDQGRYEKLFF.

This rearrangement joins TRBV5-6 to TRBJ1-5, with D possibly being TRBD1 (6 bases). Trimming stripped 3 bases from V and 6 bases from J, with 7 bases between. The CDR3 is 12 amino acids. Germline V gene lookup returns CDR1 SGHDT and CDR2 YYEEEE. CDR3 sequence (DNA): TGTGCCAGCAGCTCGGGGGCTCAGCCCCAGCATTTT. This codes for CASSSGAQPQHF.

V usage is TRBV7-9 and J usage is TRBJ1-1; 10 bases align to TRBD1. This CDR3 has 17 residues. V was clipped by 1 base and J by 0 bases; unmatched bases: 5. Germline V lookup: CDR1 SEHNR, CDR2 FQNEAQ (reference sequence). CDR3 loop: CASSLGWTGGVNTEAFF. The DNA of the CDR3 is TGTGCCAGCAGCTTAGGGTGGACAGGGGGGGTGAACACTGAAGCTTTCTTT.

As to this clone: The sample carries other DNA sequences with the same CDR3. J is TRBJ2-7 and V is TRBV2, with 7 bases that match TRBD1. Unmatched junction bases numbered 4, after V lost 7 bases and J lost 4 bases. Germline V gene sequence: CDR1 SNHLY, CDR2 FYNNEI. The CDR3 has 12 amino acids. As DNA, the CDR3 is TGTGCCAGCAAGGACAGGACTTACGAGCAGTACTTC. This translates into CASKDRTYEQYF.

In DNA form, the CDR3 reads TGTGCCAGCAGTCCCCGGACAGGGATGTTGGAGCAGTACTTC. It encodes CASSPRTGMLEQYF. This chain connects TRBV27 to TRBJ2-7, with TRBD1 matching 8 bases. CDR3 length: 14 residues. Germline CDR1 MNHEY, CDR2 SMNVEV (reference sequence). The junction had 10 bases not matched to a gene; V was cut back by 5 bases and J by 7 bases.

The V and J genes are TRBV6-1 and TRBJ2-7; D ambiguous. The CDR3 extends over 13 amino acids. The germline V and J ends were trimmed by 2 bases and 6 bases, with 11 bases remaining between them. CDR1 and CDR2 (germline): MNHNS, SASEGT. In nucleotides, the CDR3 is TGTGCCAGCAGTGAATTGTGGGCAGCCGAGCAGTACTTC. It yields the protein CASSELWAAEQYF.

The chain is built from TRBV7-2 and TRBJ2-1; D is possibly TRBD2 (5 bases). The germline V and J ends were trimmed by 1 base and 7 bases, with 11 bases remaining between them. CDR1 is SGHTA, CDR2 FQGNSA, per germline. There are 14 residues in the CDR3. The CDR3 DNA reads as TGTGCCAGCAGCTTAGTTGTGGGAGAGAATGAGCAGTTCTTC. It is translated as CASSLVVGENEQFF.

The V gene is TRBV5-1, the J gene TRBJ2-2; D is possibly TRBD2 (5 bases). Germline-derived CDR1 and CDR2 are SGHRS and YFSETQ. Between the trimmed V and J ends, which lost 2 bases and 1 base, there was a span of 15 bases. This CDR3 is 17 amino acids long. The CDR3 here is CASSLPALGRNTGELFF. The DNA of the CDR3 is TGCGCCAGCAGCTTACCCGCCCTGGGGAGGAACACCGGGGAGCTGTTTTTT.

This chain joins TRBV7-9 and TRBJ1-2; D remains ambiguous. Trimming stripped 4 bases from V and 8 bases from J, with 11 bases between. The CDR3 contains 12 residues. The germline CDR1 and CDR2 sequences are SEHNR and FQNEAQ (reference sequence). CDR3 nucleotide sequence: TGTGCCAGCAGCTCGGACGGCCGAGGCTACACCTTC. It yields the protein CASSSDGRGYTF.

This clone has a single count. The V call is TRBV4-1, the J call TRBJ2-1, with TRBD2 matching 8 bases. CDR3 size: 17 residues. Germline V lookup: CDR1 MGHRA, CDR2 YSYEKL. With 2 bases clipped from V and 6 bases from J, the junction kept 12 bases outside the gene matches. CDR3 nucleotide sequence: TGCGCCAGCAGCCAAAGGGTCGTAAGCGGGAGTTTCAATGAGCAGTTCTTC. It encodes CASSQRVVSGSFNEQFF.

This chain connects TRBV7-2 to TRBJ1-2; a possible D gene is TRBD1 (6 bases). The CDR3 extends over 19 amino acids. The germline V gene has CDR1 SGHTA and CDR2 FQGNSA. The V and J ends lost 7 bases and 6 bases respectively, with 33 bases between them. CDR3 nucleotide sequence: TGTGCCAGCACCTCCGCCTGGCCCCTGACCGATGACAGGTTGGATGGCTACACCTTC. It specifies CASTSAWPLTDDRLDGYTF.

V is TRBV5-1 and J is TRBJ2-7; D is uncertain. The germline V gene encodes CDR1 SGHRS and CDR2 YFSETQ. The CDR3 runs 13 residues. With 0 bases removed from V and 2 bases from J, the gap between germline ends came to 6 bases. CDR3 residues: CASSLAHTYEQYF. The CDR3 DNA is TGCGCCAGCAGCTTGGCCCATACCTACGAGCAGTACTTC.

The CDR3 DNA sequence: TGTGCCAGCAGCTTGCTGGGGGACTCCTACGAGCAGTACTTC. It is translated as CASSLLGDSYEQYF. The chain is built from TRBV9 and TRBJ2-7, with D tentatively TRBD1 or TRBD2 (5 bases each). This CDR3 region has 14 residues. Germline V gene data show CDR1 as SGDLS and CDR2 as YYNGEE. V was cut by 4 bases and J by 0 bases, with 11 bases left in between.

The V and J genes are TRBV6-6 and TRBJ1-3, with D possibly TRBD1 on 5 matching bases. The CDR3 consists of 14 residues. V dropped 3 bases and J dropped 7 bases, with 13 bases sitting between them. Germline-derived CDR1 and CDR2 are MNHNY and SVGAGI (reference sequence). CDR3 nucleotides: TGTGCCAGCAGTTATCAGGGCGATCGGAACACCATATATTTT. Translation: CASSYQGDRNTIYF.

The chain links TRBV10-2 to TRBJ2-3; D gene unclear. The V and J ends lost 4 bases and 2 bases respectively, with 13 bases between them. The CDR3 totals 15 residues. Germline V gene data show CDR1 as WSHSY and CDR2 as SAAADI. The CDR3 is CASSAFSPSTDTQYF. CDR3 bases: TGCGCCAGCAGTGCATTTTCTCCGTCCACAGATACGCAGTATTTT.

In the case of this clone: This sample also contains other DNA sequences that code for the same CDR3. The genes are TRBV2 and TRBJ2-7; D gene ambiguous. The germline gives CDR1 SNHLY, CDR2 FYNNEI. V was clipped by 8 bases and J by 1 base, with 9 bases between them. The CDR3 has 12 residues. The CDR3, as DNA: TGTGCCAGCTCCCTTAGTTCCTACGAGCAGTACTTC. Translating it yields CASSLSSYEQYF.

CDR3 loop: CASSQDEGLVQPQHF. The DNA for the CDR3 is TGCGCCAGCAGCCAAGACGAGGGGCTGGTTCAGCCCCAGCATTTT. V gene TRBV4-1 combines with J gene TRBJ1-5, with D tentatively TRBD1 (5 bases). Trimming stripped 0 bases from V and 6 bases from J, with 12 bases between. The CDR3 is 15 residues long. Germline V gene lookup returns CDR1 MGHRA and CDR2 YSYEKL.